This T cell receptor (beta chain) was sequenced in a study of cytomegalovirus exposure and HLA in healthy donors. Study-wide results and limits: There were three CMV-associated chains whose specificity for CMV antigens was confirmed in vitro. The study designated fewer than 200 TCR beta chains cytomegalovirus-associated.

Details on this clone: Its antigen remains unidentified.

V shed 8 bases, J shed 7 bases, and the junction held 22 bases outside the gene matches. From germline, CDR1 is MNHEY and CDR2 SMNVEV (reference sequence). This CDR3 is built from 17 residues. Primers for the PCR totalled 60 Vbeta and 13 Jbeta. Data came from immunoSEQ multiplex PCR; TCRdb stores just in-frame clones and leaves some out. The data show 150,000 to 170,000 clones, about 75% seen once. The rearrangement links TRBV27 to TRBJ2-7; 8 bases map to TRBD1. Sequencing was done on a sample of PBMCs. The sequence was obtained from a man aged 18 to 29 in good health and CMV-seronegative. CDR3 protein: CASALPGSGTGPQEQYF. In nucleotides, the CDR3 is TGTGCCAGCGCGTTGCCCGGATCCGGGACAGGTCCGCAAGAGCAGTACTTC.